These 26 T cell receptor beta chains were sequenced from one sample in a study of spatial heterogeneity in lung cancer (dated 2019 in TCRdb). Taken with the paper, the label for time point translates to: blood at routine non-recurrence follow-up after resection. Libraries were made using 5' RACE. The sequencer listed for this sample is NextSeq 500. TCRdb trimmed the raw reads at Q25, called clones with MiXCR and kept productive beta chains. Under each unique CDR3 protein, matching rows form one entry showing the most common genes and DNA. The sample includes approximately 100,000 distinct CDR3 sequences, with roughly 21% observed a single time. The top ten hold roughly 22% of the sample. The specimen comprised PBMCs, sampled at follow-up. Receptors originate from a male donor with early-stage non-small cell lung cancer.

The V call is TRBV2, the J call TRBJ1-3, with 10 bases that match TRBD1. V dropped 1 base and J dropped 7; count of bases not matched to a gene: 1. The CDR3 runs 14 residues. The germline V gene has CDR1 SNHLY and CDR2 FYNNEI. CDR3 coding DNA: TGTGCCAGCAGTGAAGGGGGACAGGGGAACACCATATATTTT. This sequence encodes CASSEGGQGNTIYF. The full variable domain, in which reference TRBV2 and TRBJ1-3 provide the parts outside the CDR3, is EPEVTQTPSHQVTQMGQEVILRCVPISNHLYFYWYRQILGQKVEFLVSFYNNEISEKSEIFDDQFSVERPDGSNFTLKIRSTKLEDSAMYFCASSEGGQGNTIYFGEGSWLTVV.

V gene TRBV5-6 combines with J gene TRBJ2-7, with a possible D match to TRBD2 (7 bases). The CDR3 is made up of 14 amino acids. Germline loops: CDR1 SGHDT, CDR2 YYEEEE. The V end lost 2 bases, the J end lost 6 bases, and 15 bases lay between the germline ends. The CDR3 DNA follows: TGTGCCAGCAGCTTCGGTCTGGGGGGGCCCGAGCAGTACGTC. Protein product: CASSFGLGGPEQYV.

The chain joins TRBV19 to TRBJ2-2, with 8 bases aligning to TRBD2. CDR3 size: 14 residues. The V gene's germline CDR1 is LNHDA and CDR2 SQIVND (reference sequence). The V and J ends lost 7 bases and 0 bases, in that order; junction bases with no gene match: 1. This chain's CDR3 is CASTSGPNTGELFF. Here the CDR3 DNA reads TGTGCCAGTACTAGCGGGCCGAACACCGGGGAGCTGTTTTTT.

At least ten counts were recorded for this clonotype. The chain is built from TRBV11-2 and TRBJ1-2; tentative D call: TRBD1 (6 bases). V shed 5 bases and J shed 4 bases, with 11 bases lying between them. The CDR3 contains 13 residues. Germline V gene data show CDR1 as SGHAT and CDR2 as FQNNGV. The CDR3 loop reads CASSIRGAYGYTF. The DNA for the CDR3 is TGTGCCAGCAGCATAAGGGGGGCCTATGGCTACACCTTC.

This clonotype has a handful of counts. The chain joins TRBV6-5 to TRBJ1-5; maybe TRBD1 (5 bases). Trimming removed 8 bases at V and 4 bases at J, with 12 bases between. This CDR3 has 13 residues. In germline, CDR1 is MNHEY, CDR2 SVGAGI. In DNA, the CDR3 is TGTGCCAGCGCTGGGGGACTTAATCAGCCCCAGCATTTT. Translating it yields CASAGGLNQPQHF.

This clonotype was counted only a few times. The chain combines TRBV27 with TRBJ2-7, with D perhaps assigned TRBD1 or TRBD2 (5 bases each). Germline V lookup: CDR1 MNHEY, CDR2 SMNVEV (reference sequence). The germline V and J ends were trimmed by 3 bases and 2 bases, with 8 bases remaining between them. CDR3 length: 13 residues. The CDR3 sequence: CASSFLGAYEQYF. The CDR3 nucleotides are TGTGCCAGCAGTTTTTTGGGGGCCTACGAGCAGTACTTC.

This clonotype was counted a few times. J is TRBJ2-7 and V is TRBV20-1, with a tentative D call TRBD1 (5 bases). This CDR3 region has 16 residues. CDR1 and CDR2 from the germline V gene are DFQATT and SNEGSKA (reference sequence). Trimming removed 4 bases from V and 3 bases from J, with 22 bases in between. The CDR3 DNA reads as TGCAGTGCTATCGTTGAAGGGGCAGGGCCAATCTACGAGCAGTACTTC. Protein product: CSAIVEGAGPIYEQYF.

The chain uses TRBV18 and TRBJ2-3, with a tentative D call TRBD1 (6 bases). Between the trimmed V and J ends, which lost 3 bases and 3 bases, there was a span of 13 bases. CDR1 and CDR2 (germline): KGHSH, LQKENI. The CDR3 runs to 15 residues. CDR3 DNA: TGTGCCAGCTCACCCTTAGGACAGCGTACAGATACGCAGTATTTT. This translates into CASSPLGQRTDTQYF.

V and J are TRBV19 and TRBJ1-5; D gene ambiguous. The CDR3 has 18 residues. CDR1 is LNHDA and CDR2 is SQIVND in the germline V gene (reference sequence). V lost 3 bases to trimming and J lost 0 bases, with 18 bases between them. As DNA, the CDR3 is TGTGCCAGTAGTATGTATGGCCAGATCCTCTATAGCAATCAGCCCCAGCATTTT. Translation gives CASSMYGQILYSNQPQHF.

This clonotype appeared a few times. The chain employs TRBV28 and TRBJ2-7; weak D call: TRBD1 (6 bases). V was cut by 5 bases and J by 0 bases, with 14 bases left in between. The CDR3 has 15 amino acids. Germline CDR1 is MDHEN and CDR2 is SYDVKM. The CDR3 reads CASSTTGDSSYEQYF. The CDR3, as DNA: TGTGCCAGCAGTACGACAGGTGACAGCTCCTACGAGCAGTACTTC. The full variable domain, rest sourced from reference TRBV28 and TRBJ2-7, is DVKVTQSSRYLVKRTGEKVFLECVQDMDHENMFWYRQDPGLGLRLIYFSYDVKMKEKGDIPEGYSVSREKKERFSLILESASTNQTSMYLCASSTTGDSSYEQYFGPGTRLTVT.

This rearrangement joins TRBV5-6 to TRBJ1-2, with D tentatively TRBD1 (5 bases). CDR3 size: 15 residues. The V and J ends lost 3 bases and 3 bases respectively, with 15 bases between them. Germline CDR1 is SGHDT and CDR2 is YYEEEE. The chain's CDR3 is CASSSPRGSYYGYTF. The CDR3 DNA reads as TGTGCCAGCAGCTCACCTAGGGGATCGTACTATGGCTACACCTTC.

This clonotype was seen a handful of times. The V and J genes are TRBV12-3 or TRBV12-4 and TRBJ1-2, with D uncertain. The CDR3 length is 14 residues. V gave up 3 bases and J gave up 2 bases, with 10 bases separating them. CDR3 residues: CASSLSLANYGYTF. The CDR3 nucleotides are TGTGCCAGCAGTTTGTCTTTGGCGAACTATGGCTACACCTTC.

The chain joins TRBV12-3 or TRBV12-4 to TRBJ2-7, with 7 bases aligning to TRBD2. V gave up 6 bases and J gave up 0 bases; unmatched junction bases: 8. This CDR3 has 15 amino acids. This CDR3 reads CASRKTSANSYEQYF. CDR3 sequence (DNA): TGTGCCAGCAGAAAAACTAGCGCCAACTCCTACGAGCAGTACTTC.

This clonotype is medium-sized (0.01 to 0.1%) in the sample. DNA of the CDR3: TGCAGCGGGAAAGGCCAGCCTGGGACCCAGTACTTC. Its protein is CSGKGQPGTQYF. V and J are TRBV29-1 and TRBJ2-5; D unresolved. The length of the CDR3 is 12 residues. Trimming took 7 bases from V and 7 from J, leaving 16 bases between them. The V gene's germline CDR1 is SQVTM and CDR2 ANQGSEA.

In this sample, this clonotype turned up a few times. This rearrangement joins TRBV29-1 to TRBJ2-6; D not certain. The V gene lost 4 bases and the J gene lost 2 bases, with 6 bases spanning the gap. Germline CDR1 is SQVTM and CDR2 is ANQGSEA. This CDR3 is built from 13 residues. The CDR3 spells CSVVGTGANVLTF. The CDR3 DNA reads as TGCAGCGTTGTGGGGACTGGGGCCAACGTCCTGACTTTC.

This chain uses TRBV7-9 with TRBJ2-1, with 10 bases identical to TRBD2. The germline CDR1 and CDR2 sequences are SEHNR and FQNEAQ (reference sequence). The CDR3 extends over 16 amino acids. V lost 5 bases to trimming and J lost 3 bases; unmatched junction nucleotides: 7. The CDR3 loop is CASSGWRLAGYNEQFF. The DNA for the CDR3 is TGTGCCAGCAGCGGCTGGAGACTAGCGGGCTACAATGAGCAGTTCTTC.

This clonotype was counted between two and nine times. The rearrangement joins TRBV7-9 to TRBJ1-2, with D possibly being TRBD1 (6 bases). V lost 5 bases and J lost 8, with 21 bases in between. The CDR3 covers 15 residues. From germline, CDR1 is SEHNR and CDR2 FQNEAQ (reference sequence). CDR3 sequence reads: CASSPQGGIWEGYTF. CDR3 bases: TGTGCCAGCAGCCCGCAAGGGGGGATCTGGGAAGGCTACACCTTC.

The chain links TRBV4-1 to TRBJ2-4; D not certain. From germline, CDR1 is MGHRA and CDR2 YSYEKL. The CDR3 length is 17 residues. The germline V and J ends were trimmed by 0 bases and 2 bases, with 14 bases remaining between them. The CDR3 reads CASSQDPGASPKNIQYF. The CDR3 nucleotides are TGCGCCAGCAGCCAAGATCCAGGAGCCTCTCCCAAAAACATTCAGTACTTC.

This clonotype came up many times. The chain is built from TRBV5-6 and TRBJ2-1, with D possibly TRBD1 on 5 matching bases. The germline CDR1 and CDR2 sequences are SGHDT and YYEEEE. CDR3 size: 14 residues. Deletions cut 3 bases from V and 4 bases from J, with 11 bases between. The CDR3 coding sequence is TGTGCCAGCAGCTGGGGCGACTTTTACAATGAGCAGTTCTTC. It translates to CASSWGDFYNEQFF. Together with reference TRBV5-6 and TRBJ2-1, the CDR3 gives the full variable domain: DAGVTQSPTHLIKTRGQQVTLRCSPKSGHDTVSWYQQALGQGPQFIFQYYEEEERQRGNFPDRFSGHQFPNYSSELNVNALLLGDSALYLCASSWGDFYNEQFFGPGTRLTVL.

CDR3 in amino acids: CASSYGAGRYEQYF. In DNA form, the CDR3 reads TGTGCCAGCAGTTACGGGGCAGGCCGCTACGAGCAGTACTTC. The V call is TRBV6-5, the J call TRBJ2-7; D might be TRBD1 (5 bases). The V end was cut by 2 bases, the J end by 3 bases, with 11 bases between. CDR1 and CDR2 (germline): MNHEY, SVGAGI. The CDR3 is made up of 14 amino acids.

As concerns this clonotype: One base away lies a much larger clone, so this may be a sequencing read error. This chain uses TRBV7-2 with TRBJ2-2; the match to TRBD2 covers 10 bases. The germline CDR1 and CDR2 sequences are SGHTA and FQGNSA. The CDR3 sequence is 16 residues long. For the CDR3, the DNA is TGTGCCAGCAGACTCCGGGCTAGCGGGGGTACCGGGGAGCGGTTTTTT. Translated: CASRLRASGGTGERFF.

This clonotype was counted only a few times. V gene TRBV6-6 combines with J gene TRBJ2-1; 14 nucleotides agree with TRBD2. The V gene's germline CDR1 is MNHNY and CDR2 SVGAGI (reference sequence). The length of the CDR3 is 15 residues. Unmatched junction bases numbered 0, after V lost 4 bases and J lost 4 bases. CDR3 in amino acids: CASSWTSGGYNEQFF. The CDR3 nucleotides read TGTGCCAGCAGTTGGACTAGCGGGGGGTACAATGAGCAGTTCTTC.

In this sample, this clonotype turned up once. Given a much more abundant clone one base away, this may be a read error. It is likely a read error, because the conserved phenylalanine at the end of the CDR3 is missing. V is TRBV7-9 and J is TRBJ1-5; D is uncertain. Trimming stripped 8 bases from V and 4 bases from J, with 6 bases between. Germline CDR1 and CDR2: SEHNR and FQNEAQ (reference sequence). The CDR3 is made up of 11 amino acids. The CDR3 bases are TGTGCCAGCGGGGTAAATCAGCCCCAGCATTAT. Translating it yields CASGVNQPQHY.

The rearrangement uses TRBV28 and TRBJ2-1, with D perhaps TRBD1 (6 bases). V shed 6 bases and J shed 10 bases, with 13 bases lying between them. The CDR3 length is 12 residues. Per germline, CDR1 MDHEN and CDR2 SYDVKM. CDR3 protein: CASSYEDREQFF. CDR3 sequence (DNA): TGTGCCAGCAGCTACGAAGACAGGGAGCAGTTCTTC. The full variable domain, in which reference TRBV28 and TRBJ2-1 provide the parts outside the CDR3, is DVKVTQSSRYLVKRTGEKVFLECVQDMDHENMFWYRQDPGLGLRLIYFSYDVKMKEKGDIPEGYSVSREKKERFSLILESASTNQTSMYLCASSYEDREQFFGPGTRLTVL.

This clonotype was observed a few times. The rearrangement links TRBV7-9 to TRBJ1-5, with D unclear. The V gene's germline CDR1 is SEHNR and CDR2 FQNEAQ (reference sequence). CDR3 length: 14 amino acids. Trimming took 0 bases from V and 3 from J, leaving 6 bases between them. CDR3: CASSLAGINQPQHF. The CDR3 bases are TGTGCCAGCAGCTTAGCAGGGATCAATCAGCCCCAGCATTTT.

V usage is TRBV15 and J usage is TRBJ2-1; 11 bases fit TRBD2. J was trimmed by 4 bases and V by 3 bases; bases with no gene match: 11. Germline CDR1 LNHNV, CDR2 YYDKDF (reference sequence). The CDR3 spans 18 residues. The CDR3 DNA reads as TGTGCCACCAGCAGGCGCAGTCTTAGCGGGGGGGTATACAATGAGCAGTTCTTC. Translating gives CATSRRSLSGGVYNEQFF.